The clone carrying this T cell receptor (beta chain) was counted between two and nine times. This entry belongs to a study of T-cell memory formation after mild COVID-19. MiXCR, run by TCRdb on the 5' RACE reads, gives a single entry per CDR3 protein. This sample has around 430,000 distinct CDR3 sequences, with approximately 16% found just once. Germline assignment: CDR1 SGHRS and CDR2 YFSETQ. The V gene lost 0 bases and the J gene lost 4 bases, with 10 bases spanning the gap. This CDR3 spans 15 amino acids. The source material was PBMCs or a T cell subset sorted from them (not recorded which). The V and J genes are TRBV5-1 and TRBJ2-2; the D call may be TRBD1 or TRBD2 (5 bases each). The TCR sequence derives from a man between 18 and 35 years old who had mild COVID-19 (a few samples of this study predate the infection). Cell type and time point are not known. In DNA, the CDR3 is TGCGCCAGCAGCTTGGATGTGGGGGTCACCGGGGAGCTGTTTTTT. The encoded protein is CASSLDVGVTGELFF.